The clone carrying this T cell receptor (beta chain) was found a few times. These data originate in a study of blood T cells in healthy people across ages. PCR was performed a second time for roughly 7 to 11 cycles using a sample-barcoded 5' primer and a J-beta primer mix. TCRdb re-called the 5' RACE reads with MiXCR, one entry per CDR3 protein. The sample carries 650,000 to 1,000,000 distinct CDR3 sequences, 30% to 45% recorded once. The CDR3 sequence is 17 residues long. The germline CDR1 and CDR2 sequences are MNHEY and SMNVEV (reference sequence). The junction had 7 bases not matched to a gene; V was cut back by 3 bases and J by 2 bases.

The sequence was collected from a man between 18 and 35 years old in good health. This rearrangement joins TRBV27 to TRBJ2-3, with 11 nucleotides matching TRBD2. Sequenced: blood. The DNA of the CDR3 is TGTGCCAGCAGTTTCTTGACTAGCGGGGCCTCCACAGATACGCAGTATTTT. Protein sequence: CASSFLTSGASTDTQYF.